These 25 T cell receptor beta chains were sequenced from one sample in a study of T cell responses to AZD1222 COVID-19 vaccine. Sequencing was performed with immunoSEQ multiplex PCR; in TCRdb, only in-frame clones are kept and a portion is missing. Here the sample spans some 53,000 clones, about nine tenths being singletons. This specimen consisted of peripheral blood, obtained 28 days after the second AZD1222 dose. The receptors derive from an adult who received the AZD1222 COVID-19 vaccine.

J is TRBJ2-5 and V is TRBV6-5, with D perhaps being TRBD1 or TRBD2 (6 bases each). Between the trimmed V and J ends, which lost 6 bases and 3 bases, there was a span of 17 bases. Germline CDR1 is MNHEY and CDR2 is SVGAGI. This CDR3 spans 15 amino acids. The CDR3 here is CASRGGATGEETQYF. The CDR3 bases are TGTGCCAGCAGAGGGGGAGCCACGGGGGAAGAGACCCAGTACTTC.

The chain has TRBV30 and TRBJ2-7, with D uncertain. Per the germline V gene, CDR1 is GTSNPN and CDR2 is SVGIG (reference sequence). The CDR3 loop spans 10 amino acids. Trimming shortened V by 4 bases and J by 3 bases, and 4 bases separated the two germline ends. DNA of the CDR3: TGTGCCTGGAAATTCTACGAGCAGTACTTC. Translation: CAWKFYEQYF.

The rearrangement joins TRBV3-1 (or the pseudogene TRBV3-2) to TRBJ1-6; a weak D match, TRBD1 (6 bases). Deletions cut 0 bases from V and 5 bases from J, with 8 bases between. The CDR3 has 15 amino acids. CDR1 is LGHDT and CDR2 is YNNKEL in the germline V gene (reference sequence). The CDR3 DNA reads as TGTGCCAGCAGCCAAGAAGACAGGAATAATTCACCCCTCCACTTT. Its protein is CASSQEDRNNSPLHF.

To note about this clone: Other DNA sequences within the sample encode an identical CDR3. The genes are TRBV25-1 and TRBJ2-3; D ambiguous. The CDR3 length is 11 residues. The germline V gene encodes CDR1 MGHDK and CDR2 SYGVNS. The V gene lost 4 bases and the J gene lost 5 bases, with 4 bases spanning the gap. Written as DNA, the CDR3 is TGTGCCAGCAGTGTTCTAGATACGCAGTATTTT. Residues: CASSVLDTQYF.

The gene calls are TRBV2 and TRBJ2-1; TRBD2 agrees at 10 bases. The CDR3 spans 13 residues. The J segment lost 7 bases and the V segment lost 6 bases, leaving 3 bases of the junction unmatched. Germline V lookup: CDR1 SNHLY, CDR2 FYNNEI. The CDR3 here is CASSEREGNEQFF. In DNA form, the CDR3 reads TGTGCCAGCAGCGAGCGGGAGGGTAATGAGCAGTTCTTC.

The V gene is TRBV28, the J gene TRBJ1-5, with a possible D match to TRBD1 (5 bases). This CDR3 spans 14 amino acids. Between the trimmed V and J ends, which lost 6 bases and 2 bases, there was a span of 11 bases. From germline, CDR1 is MDHEN and CDR2 SYDVKM. The CDR3 loop is CASRGGLGNQPQHF. CDR3 nucleotide sequence: TGTGCCAGCAGGGGGGGTTTAGGCAATCAGCCCCAGCATTTT.

V is TRBV9 and J is TRBJ2-3; TRBD1 might be the D (6 bases). Germline lookup yields CDR1 SGDLS and CDR2 YYNGEE. This CDR3 has 12 amino acids. V lost 4 bases and J lost 6, with 9 bases in between. The CDR3 loop is CASSTQGDTQYF. CDR3 nucleotides: TGTGCCAGCAGCACTCAGGGGGATACGCAGTATTTT.

This sequence joins TRBV28 and TRBJ2-7; 16 bases are a match to TRBD2. Germline trimming cut 1 base from V and 4 bases from J; bases unmatched to any gene: 4. The CDR3 is 17 residues long. Germline CDR1 reads MDHEN; CDR2 reads SYDVKM. CDR3 protein: CASSLLGLAGGRYEQYF. The CDR3 DNA reads as TGTGCCAGCAGTTTATTGGGACTAGCGGGAGGGAGATACGAGCAGTACTTC.

The CDR3 reads CSVVGLAAYEQYF. DNA for the CDR3: TGCAGCGTCGTCGGACTAGCAGCCTACGAGCAGTACTTC. The chain recombines TRBV29-1 with TRBJ2-7; TRBD2 aligns across 8 bases. With V trimmed by 6 bases and J by 2 bases, 6 bases remained unmatched. The CDR3 is 13 amino acids. Per germline, CDR1 SQVTM and CDR2 ANQGSEA.

The gene calls are TRBV28 and TRBJ1-2; D ambiguous. The CDR3 spans 12 residues. V lost 7 bases, J lost 1 base, and 7 bases lay in between. Germline CDR1 reads MDHEN; CDR2 reads SYDVKM. CDR3 sequence: CASNFGNYGYTF. In nucleotides, the CDR3 is TGTGCCAGCAACTTCGGTAACTATGGCTACACCTTC.

The V gene is TRBV5-1, the J gene TRBJ1-1; unclear D gene. Germline V gene data show CDR1 as SGHRS and CDR2 as YFSETQ. The CDR3 runs 14 residues. The V and J ends lost 4 bases and 1 base respectively, with 11 bases between them. The CDR3 sequence is CASSGGTRNTEAFF. Written as DNA, the CDR3 is TGCGCCAGCAGCGGAGGTACAAGGAACACTGAAGCTTTCTTT.

Only one count was recorded for this clone. The chain carries TRBV7-2 and TRBJ1-1; TRBD1 matches 8 bases. Germline trimming cut 4 bases from V and 11 bases from J; bases unmatched to any gene: 9. CDR1 and CDR2 from the germline V gene are SGHTA and FQGNSA. The CDR3 runs 13 residues. The CDR3 nucleotides are TGTGCCAGCAGCTCGCCTCGGACAGGGCGGGCTTTCTTT. It is translated as CASSSPRTGRAFF.

The chain has TRBV10-3 and TRBJ1-1; D remains ambiguous. Germline V lookup: CDR1 ENHRY, CDR2 SYGVKD. The CDR3 loop spans 15 amino acids. Trimming pared 3 bases from V and 5 bases from J, leaving 16 bases between. The CDR3 loop is CAISDTPGRRTEAFF. CDR3 sequence (DNA): TGTGCCATCAGTGATACCCCTGGCAGGCGGACTGAAGCTTTCTTT.

Written as DNA, the CDR3 is TGTGCCAGCAGTTGGGCAGCTGATCAGCCCCAGCATTTT. Residues: CASSWAADQPQHF. The J gene is TRBJ1-5, the V gene TRBV12-3 or TRBV12-4; no firm D call. There are 13 residues in the CDR3. Trimming left V 4 bases short and J 5 bases short, with 9 bases between.

The chain joins TRBV28 to TRBJ2-7; 7 bases align to TRBD2. J lost 0 bases, V lost 10 bases, and 9 bases had no gene match. Germline V gene data show CDR1 as MDHEN and CDR2 as SYDVKM. The CDR3 spans 14 residues. The CDR3 DNA reads as TGTGCCACCCGACCGGCGGGGGTCTCCTACGAGCAGTACTTC. It is translated as CATRPAGVSYEQYF.

The chain employs TRBV6-5 and TRBJ1-2; D ambiguous. The CDR3 length is 14 residues. Germline V lookup: CDR1 MNHEY, CDR2 SVGAGI. Between the trimmed V and J ends, which lost 9 bases and 0 bases, there was a span of 14 bases. The CDR3 region has the DNA TGTGCCAGTTCCGACGTCCGAGCTAACTATGGCTACACCTTC. This translates into CASSDVRANYGYTF.

The V and J genes are TRBV29-1 and TRBJ2-7; TRBD1 agrees at 10 bases. This CDR3 contains 13 residues. V shed 7 bases, J shed 7 bases, and the junction held 10 bases outside the gene matches. Germline CDR1 is SQVTM and CDR2 is ANQGSEA. CDR3 coding DNA: TGCAGCGCTGGCCGGGGACAGGGGTGGGAGCAGTACTTC. Its protein product is CSAGRGQGWEQYF.

This clone was observed a few times. The chain is built from TRBV6-5 and TRBJ2-7; 13 bases match TRBD2. Germline values: CDR1 MNHEY, CDR2 SVGAGI. With 10 bases clipped from V and 7 bases from J, the junction kept 13 bases outside the gene matches. The CDR3 has 15 amino acids. The CDR3 here is CATQGGLAGVREQYF. Here the CDR3 DNA reads TGTGCCACCCAAGGTGGACTAGCGGGAGTTCGGGAGCAGTACTTC.

The rearrangement links TRBV7-9 to TRBJ1-3, with no clear D. This CDR3 is built from 15 residues. Germline V gives CDR1 SEHNR, CDR2 FQNEAQ (reference sequence). Trimming pared 1 base from V and 4 bases from J, leaving 11 bases between. CDR3 in amino acids: CASSLGGGQGNTIYF. In DNA form, the CDR3 reads TGTGCCAGCAGCTTAGGAGGAGGGCAAGGAAACACCATATATTTT.

V and J are TRBV9 and TRBJ2-2, with 9 bases identical to TRBD2. Germline V CDR1 and CDR2: SGDLS, YYNGEE. The CDR3 sequence is 14 residues long. The junction had 2 bases not matched to a gene; V was cut back by 4 bases and J by 4 bases. CDR3: CASSFSGSTGELFF. CDR3 nucleotides: TGTGCCAGCAGCTTTAGCGGGAGCACCGGGGAGCTGTTTTTT.

The chain's CDR3 is CASSSTNRGTEAFF. The CDR3 bases are TGTGCCAGCAGCTCGACCAACAGGGGAACTGAAGCTTTCTTT. The J gene is TRBJ1-1, the V gene TRBV7-8, with 7 bases aligning to TRBD1. The germline gives CDR1 SGHVS, CDR2 FQNEAQ. This CDR3 has 14 amino acids. Trimming removed 4 bases from V and 5 bases from J; junction bases left unmatched: 7.

The chain combines TRBV6-4 with TRBJ2-7; possibly TRBD1 for D (5 bases). The CDR3 is made up of 14 amino acids. V was clipped by 6 bases and J by 0 bases, with 12 bases between them. Germline V gene sequence: CDR1 MRHNA, CDR2 SNTAGT. The CDR3 loop reads CASSVDRASYEQYF. The CDR3 nucleotides are TGTGCCAGCAGCGTCGACAGAGCCTCCTACGAGCAGTACTTC.

The chain has TRBV4-2 and TRBJ2-2, with TRBD2 matching over 7 bases. J gave up 4 bases and V 3 bases, and 8 bases lay outside the gene matches. CDR1 is LGHNA, CDR2 YNFKEQ, per germline. This CDR3 has 16 amino acids. The CDR3 DNA reads TGTGCCAGCAGCCACCCCCGGCGCGGGAGCACCGGGGAGCTGTTTTTT. This encodes CASSHPRRGSTGELFF.

The V and J genes are TRBV7-9 and TRBJ1-5, with TRBD1 matching 9 bases. V was pared by 1 base and J by 0 bases, with 1 base of the junction left unmatched. Germline assignment: CDR1 SEHNR and CDR2 FQNEAQ (reference sequence). The CDR3 is made up of 16 amino acids. The CDR3 loop reads CASSLGTGDSNQPQHF. Here the CDR3 DNA reads TGTGCCAGCAGCTTAGGGACAGGGGATAGCAATCAGCCCCAGCATTTT.

This chain uses TRBV9 with TRBJ1-2; D perhaps matches TRBD1 (5 bases). CDR1 is SGDLS, CDR2 YYNGEE, per germline. The CDR3 runs to 15 residues. With 4 bases removed from V and 0 bases from J, the gap between germline ends came to 13 bases. DNA of the CDR3: TGTGCCAGCAGCCCCGGGACTGCCACTAACTATGGCTACACCTTC. Translation gives CASSPGTATNYGYTF. The complete variable domain, with remaining parts taken from reference TRBV9 and TRBJ1-2, reads DSGVTQTPKHLITATGQRVTLRCSPRSGDLSVYWYQQSLDQGLQFLIQYYNGEERAKGNILERFSAQQFPDLHSELNLSSLELGDSALYFCASSPGTATNYGYTFGSGTRLTVV.